These 21 T cell receptor beta chains were sequenced from one sample in a study of OX40 agonist ivuxolimab in advanced cancers. The data were produced by immunoSEQ multiplex PCR, yet TCRdb's version contains in-frame clones alone and is incomplete. The table records under 90,000 clones, about 90% of them present only once. The sample here was CD4+ or CD8+ T cells sorted from blood, taken in a trial of the OX40 agonist ivuxolimab. These receptors came from an adult with an advanced solid tumor such as melanoma, head and neck, liver or kidney cancer.

V gene TRBV6-4 combines with J gene TRBJ2-3, with a possible D match to TRBD2 (6 bases). This CDR3 is built from 14 residues. Per germline, CDR1 MRHNA and CDR2 SNTAGT. V lost 5 bases and J 2 bases, leaving 11 bases between the germline ends. The CDR3 sequence: CASSPGLSTDTQYF. Here the CDR3 DNA reads TGTGCCAGCAGTCCGGGACTTTCCACAGATACGCAGTATTTT.

The rearrangement uses TRBV4-1 and TRBJ2-7; 12 nucleotides match TRBD2. After removal of 6 bases from V and 2 bases from J, the junction contained 8 bases not matched to a gene. This CDR3 comprises 16 residues. From germline, CDR1 is MGHRA and CDR2 YSYEKL. The CDR3 coding sequence is TGCGCCAGCAGAAACTCTAGCGGGAGGGAACCCTACGAGCAGTACTTC. Amino acids: CASRNSSGREPYEQYF.

This chain uses TRBV19 with TRBJ2-3, with D possibly called TRBD1 or TRBD2 (5 bases each). The ends were cut back, 5 bases at V and 6 bases at J, with 9 bases in the middle. In germline, CDR1 is LNHDA, CDR2 SQIVND (reference sequence). CDR3 size: 12 residues. CDR3 in DNA: TGTGCCAGTAGTTCCGAGGGGGATACGCAGTATTTT. Protein product: CASSSEGDTQYF.

The genes are TRBV9 and TRBJ2-1, with 9 bases lining up with TRBD2. The V gene's germline CDR1 is SGDLS and CDR2 YYNGEE. The CDR3 length is 15 residues. With 0 bases clipped from V and 5 bases from J, the junction kept 3 bases outside the gene matches. The CDR3 protein is CASSVVAGGDNEQFF. In DNA form, the CDR3 reads TGTGCCAGCAGCGTAGTGGCGGGAGGGGACAATGAGCAGTTCTTC.

The chain couples TRBV5-1 to TRBJ2-1; D not resolved. This CDR3 comprises 12 residues. Deletions cut 0 bases from V and 6 bases from J, with 4 bases between. Germline lookup yields CDR1 SGHRS and CDR2 YFSETQ. The CDR3 region is CASSLAGNEQFF. CDR3 nucleotides: TGCGCCAGCAGCTTGGCGGGCAATGAGCAGTTCTTC.

In this sample, this clone turned up once. This rearrangement joins TRBV7-9 to TRBJ2-1; D is unresolved. V lost 6 bases and J lost 5, with 8 bases in between. Germline lookup yields CDR1 SEHNR and CDR2 FQNEAQ (reference sequence). The CDR3 runs 12 residues. Here the CDR3 reads CASSNLDNEQFF. The CDR3 DNA reads TGTGCCAGCAGTAATCTGGACAATGAGCAGTTCTTC.

V is TRBV5-6 and J is TRBJ2-1; D ambiguous. The length of the CDR3 is 16 residues. The germline V and J ends were trimmed by 4 bases and 8 bases, with 22 bases remaining between them. Per the germline V gene, CDR1 is SGHDT and CDR2 is YYEEEE. The CDR3 nucleotides are TGTGCCAGCAGCACGGGCTATAGCCCCGGATGGGATGAGCAGTTCTTC. As protein: CASSTGYSPGWDEQFF.

This clone was detected a few times. The V call is TRBV18, the J call TRBJ1-4; D gene ambiguous. Germline CDR1 KGHSH, CDR2 LQKENI. With 3 bases removed from V and 8 bases from J, the gap between germline ends came to 7 bases. The CDR3 loop spans 12 amino acids. CDR3 in DNA: TGTGCCAGCTCACCCCGAGGGGAAAAACTGTTTTTT. It specifies CASSPRGEKLFF.

The chain couples TRBV2 to TRBJ1-1; no definite D call. Per the germline V gene, CDR1 is SNHLY and CDR2 is FYNNEI. The CDR3 has 13 amino acids. V gave up 1 base and J gave up 3 bases, with 6 bases separating them. CDR3 residues: CASSEGEYTEAFF. DNA of the CDR3: TGTGCCAGCAGTGAAGGCGAATACACTGAAGCTTTCTTT.

The chain is built from TRBV7-2 and TRBJ1-4, with 9 bases matching TRBD1. Trimming at V came to 5 bases and at J to 4 bases, leaving 8 bases not matched to a gene. CDR1 SGHTA and CDR2 FQGNSA come from the germline V gene. This CDR3 spans 16 amino acids. CDR3 region: CASSLTGQGLNEKLFF. CDR3 sequence (DNA): TGTGCCAGCAGCCTAACGGGACAGGGCCTTAATGAAAAACTGTTTTTT.

The genes are TRBV7-8 and TRBJ1-4; 9 bases fit TRBD1. From germline, CDR1 is SGHVS and CDR2 FQNEAQ. The CDR3 has 16 residues. The trim removed 1 base at V and 8 bases at J, leaving 8 bases unmatched. CDR3: CASSLEGGTGREKLFF. CDR3 DNA sequence: TGTGCCAGCAGCTTAGAGGGGGGGACAGGGAGAGAAAAACTGTTTTTT.

This chain connects TRBV7-2 to TRBJ2-7; D not resolved. V gave up 3 bases and J gave up 0 bases, with 0 bases separating them. CDR3 size: 11 residues. Germline CDR1 SGHTA, CDR2 FQGNSA. The CDR3 spells CASSFSYEQYF. The CDR3 DNA sequence: TGTGCCAGCAGCTTCTCCTACGAGCAGTACTTC.

This clone was observed a single time. V usage is TRBV19 and J usage is TRBJ2-3; the match to TRBD1 covers 8 bases. Trimming removed 5 bases from V and 3 bases from J; junction bases left unmatched: 13. The CDR3 contains 17 residues. The germline V gene has CDR1 LNHDA and CDR2 SQIVND (reference sequence). CDR3 protein: CASSPRQGMSGTDTQYF. CDR3 in DNA: TGTGCCAGTAGTCCCCGACAGGGGATGTCTGGTACAGATACGCAGTATTTT.

The V and J genes are TRBV5-1 and TRBJ1-3; possibly TRBD1 for D (5 bases). This CDR3 is built from 15 residues. With 1 base removed from V and 0 bases from J, the gap between germline ends came to 8 bases. From germline, CDR1 is SGHRS and CDR2 YFSETQ. The CDR3 DNA reads as TGCGCCAGCAGCTTGACAGGAATCTCTGGAAACACCATATATTTT. It yields the protein CASSLTGISGNTIYF.

The chain is built from TRBV27 and TRBJ2-2; TRBD1 matches at 10 bases. This CDR3 contains 14 residues. Germline trimming cut 2 bases from V and 10 bases from J; bases unmatched to any gene: 4. Germline V gene sequence: CDR1 MNHEY, CDR2 SMNVEV (reference sequence). As DNA, the CDR3 is TGTGCCAGCAGTTTAGCCGGGACAGGGGTGGAGCTGTTTTTT. Its translation is CASSLAGTGVELFF.

The chain carries TRBV10-2 and TRBJ1-1, with 9 bases that match TRBD1. V was clipped by 6 bases and J by 11 bases; unmatched bases: 22. Germline lookup yields CDR1 WSHSY and CDR2 SAAADI. The CDR3 consists of 17 residues. Here the CDR3 DNA reads TGCGCCAGCAGCCAGCAGGTTCTAACAGGGGGCGGCGGTTCGGCTTTCTTT. Protein product: CASSQQVLTGGGGSAFF.

In its sample, this clone was seen a few times. This chain joins TRBV6-1 and TRBJ2-7, with 8 positions matching TRBD1. Germline lookup yields CDR1 MNHNS and CDR2 SASEGT. This CDR3 spans 13 amino acids. Trimming at V came to 6 bases and at J to 7 bases, leaving 8 bases not matched to a gene. The CDR3 DNA reads as TGTGCCAGCAGGGACGGACAGGGCCAAGAGCAGTACTTC. Translated, it gives CASRDGQGQEQYF.

The chain couples TRBV11-3 to TRBJ2-7, with 7 positions matching TRBD1. CDR3 length: 16 amino acids. Germline V gene data show CDR1 as SGHNT and CDR2 as YENEEA. Germline trimming cut 7 bases from V and 3 bases from J; bases unmatched to any gene: 15. The CDR3 bases are TGTGCCAGCAACGTCGGCGGACAGGTTGGGCTCTACGAGCAGTACTTC. Translated: CASNVGGQVGLYEQYF.

This chain uses TRBV5-5 with TRBJ2-7; D unclear. Trimming took 0 bases from V and 2 from J, leaving 9 bases between them. CDR3 length equals 14 residues. In germline, CDR1 is SGHKS, CDR2 YYEKEE (reference sequence). The CDR3 bases are TGTGCCAGCAGCTTGGGCACATACACCTACGAGCAGTACTTC. It is translated as CASSLGTYTYEQYF.

The V call is TRBV9, the J call TRBJ2-2; D uncertain. V was trimmed by 0 bases and J by 5 bases, leaving 11 bases between them. This CDR3 has 15 residues. Germline CDR1 reads SGDLS; CDR2 reads YYNGEE. The CDR3 bases are TGTGCCAGCAGCGTAGGCCAAATCCGGACCGGGGAGCTGTTTTTT. Protein sequence: CASSVGQIRTGELFF.

V is TRBV7-8 and J is TRBJ2-3; D remains ambiguous. CDR3 size: 11 residues. Germline V gene sequence: CDR1 SGHVS, CDR2 FQNEAQ. V was shortened by 8 bases and J by 5 bases, with 8 bases between the two germline ends. The CDR3 is CASGRRDTQYF. The CDR3 nucleotides read TGTGCCAGCGGTCGGAGAGATACGCAGTATTTT.